The sequence of this T cell receptor (beta chain) was determined in a study of blood T cell repertoires in COVID-19. Study information: There were acute and convalescent COVID-19 samples, and they came from the United States, Italy and Spain. T cells, B-cell-depleted T cells, or PBMCs supplied cDNA or gDNA.

Methods used by the authors: Amplification of reference gene primers was used by the study to estimate nucleated cell counts. Assay: immunoSEQ multiplex PCR; the TCRdb copy retains only in-frame clones and omits some. V, J and clone size were drawn from that table, and D and trimming were deduced from the DNA. The sample records hundreds of thousands of clones, approximately 86% being singletons. The germline CDR1 and CDR2 sequences are SGDLS and YYNGEE. CDR3 size: 15 residues. Trimming pared 4 bases from V and 2 bases from J, leaving 14 bases between. The chain recombines TRBV9 with TRBJ2-3; no clear D gene. The TCR originated in a woman in her 30s who had recovered from COVID-19. Specimen: peripheral blood. The CDR3 DNA is TGTGCCAGCAGCCCTACGACACAACCCACAGATACGCAGTATTTT. This translates into CASSPTTQPTDTQYF.